A selection of T cell receptor beta chains follows, all from one sample in a study of blood T cells in healthy people across ages. TCRdb reprocessed the 5' RACE reads via MiXCR and lists one record per CDR3 protein. The sample includes about 1.4 million distinct CDR3 sequences, 59% of them seen just once. The sequencing sample was made of blood. All receptors come from a young man in good health. The CDR3 runs from the conserved cysteine through the conserved F or W. Each record gives: clone size, V gene, D gene, J gene, CDR3 DNA, CDR3 protein. The D gene is left open where the match is weak. Expanded clones are given a class, and other clones once, few, many or no size at all.

once	TRBV7-2	NA	TRBJ2-1	TGTGCCAGCAGCTTAGCCCGGGGCAAGGGATGGGATGAGCAGTTCTTC	CASSLARGKGWDEQFF
NA	TRBV20-1	NA	TRBJ1-5	TGCAGTGCTAGAGATAAAGGGGGTAGCAATCAGCCCCAGCATTTT	CSARDKGGSNQPQHF
NA	TRBV27	NA	TRBJ1-1	TGTGCCAGCATAACAAGGGGAAACACTGAAGCTTTCTTT	CASITRGNTEAFF
NA	TRBV30	NA	TRBJ2-7	TGTGCCTGGAGTCCCCGGAGGGGCTACGGCTACGAGCAGTACTTC	CAWSPRRGYGYEQYF
NA	TRBV6-2/TRBV6-3	NA	TRBJ1-5	TGTGCCAGCAGCCGAAGCCCGACCGGGCCACTAAGGCGGCCCCAGCATTTT	CASSRSPTGPLRRPQHF
NA	TRBV10-3	NA	TRBJ2-7	TGTGCCATCAGTGAGTCGGGTAGGCGGGGCTCCTACGAGCAGTACTTC	CAISESGRRGSYEQYF
NA	TRBV7-8	NA	TRBJ2-7	TGTGCCAGCAGGCCGGGCACAGGGCGGTCCTACGAGCAGTACTTC	CASRPGTGRSYEQYF
NA	TRBV12-3/TRBV12-4	NA	TRBJ1-1	TGTGCCAGCACCCTCGGGGGGAACACTGGAGCTTTCTTT	CASTLGGNTGAFF
NA	TRBV2	TRBD1	TRBJ2-7	TGTGCCAGCAGTGAAAACCCGGGACAGGGGGCTTTCGAGCAGTACTTC	CASSENPGQGAFEQYF
NA	TRBV12-5	NA	TRBJ1-1	TGTGCTAGTGGTTCGCCCGGGGTGTTGGCTGAAGCTTTCTTT	CASGSPGVLAEAFF
NA	TRBV10-3	NA	TRBJ1-2	TGTGCCATCAGTGAGTTTGGCAGGACCTCGGGGGGCTACACCTTC	CAISEFGRTSGGYTF
NA	TRBV2	NA	TRBJ1-4	TGTGCCAGCGAGAGGTTTAATGAAAAACTGTTTTTT	CASERFNEKLFF
NA	TRBV6-5	NA	TRBJ1-5	TGTGCCAGCACCCCGGGGCCTGCAACCGGGCCCCAGCATTTT	CASTPGPATGPQHF